This TCR beta chain was identified during a study of T-cell memory formation after mild COVID-19. The wider study: Clusters of TCRs were largely donor specific.

5'RACE primed from the constant segment yielded TCR alpha and TCR beta cDNA libraries bearing sample barcodes and UMIs. TCRdb used MiXCR to reprocess the 5' RACE reads, holding one entry per CDR3 protein. The sample holds approximately 260,000 distinct CDR3 sequences, around 15% seen once. Study-wide points: Mainly CM and EM harbored the contracting CD4+ clones; mainly EMRA harbored the CD8+ ones. Clones that shrank (day 15 to 85) were balanced CD4/CD8, whereas later expanders leaned CD4+.

V was shortened by 1 base and J by 1 base, with 19 bases between the two germline ends. Per the germline V gene, CDR1 is LGHNA and CDR2 is YNFKEQ. The CDR3 totals 18 residues. In its sample, this clonotype was seen a few times. Antigen: not known. The TCR originated in a man aged 18 to 29 who had mild COVID-19 (a few samples of this study predate the infection). Cell type and time point are not known. The sequencing sample was made of PBMCs or a T cell subset sorted from them (not recorded which). The V gene is TRBV4-2, the J gene TRBJ2-5, with a weak D call TRBD2 (6 bases). The CDR3: CASSQGVNPSAGQETQYF. CDR3 in DNA: TGTGCCAGCAGCCAAGGGGTCAATCCTAGCGCGGGCCAAGAGACCCAGTACTTC.